By share, the clone carrying this T cell receptor beta chain ranks as medium-sized. The target antigen is unknown. The data were taken from a study of OX40 agonist ivuxolimab in advanced cancers. In the study overall: Three dose-escalation patients had partial responses: one with hepatocellular carcinoma and two with cutaneous melanoma.

Germline CDR1 and CDR2: GTSNPN and SVGIG (reference sequence). Germline trimming cut 3 bases from V and 2 bases from J; bases unmatched to any gene: 7. The CDR3 covers 15 residues. Some clones are missing from TCRdb's copy, which holds only in-frame ones; the method was immunoSEQ multiplex PCR. Of some 45,000 clones listed, 80% to 90% are singletons. Study-wide findings and caveats: Antigens targeted by the expanded peripheral T cells were not determined. Clonal expansion among partial responders at 0.1-3.0 mg/kg ranked near the lowest.

The sequence was collected from an adult with an advanced solid tumor such as melanoma, head and neck, liver or kidney cancer. This chain connects TRBV30 to TRBJ1-5, with 7 bases aligning to TRBD1. The sample in question was CD4+ or CD8+ T cells sorted from blood, obtained in a trial of the OX40 agonist ivuxolimab. The CDR3 here is CAWRVPGGGNQPQHF. The CDR3, as DNA: TGTGCCTGGAGAGTCCCAGGGGGGGGCAATCAGCCCCAGCATTTT.